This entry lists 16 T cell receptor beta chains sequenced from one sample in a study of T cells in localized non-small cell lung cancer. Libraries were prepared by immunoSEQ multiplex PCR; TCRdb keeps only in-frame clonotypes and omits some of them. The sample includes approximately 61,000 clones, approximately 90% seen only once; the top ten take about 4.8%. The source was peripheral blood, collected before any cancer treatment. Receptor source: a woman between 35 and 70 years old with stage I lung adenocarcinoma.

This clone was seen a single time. The DNA for the CDR3 is TGTGCCAGCAGTCCCCGGACAGTAACTAATGAAAAACTGTTTTTT. Translated, it gives CASSPRTVTNEKLFF. The V gene is TRBV28, the J gene TRBJ1-4; TRBD1 is a possible D gene (6 bases). This CDR3 contains 15 residues. Germline assignment: CDR1 MDHEN and CDR2 SYDVKM. Trimming took off 5 bases at V and 1 base at J, with 11 bases between the two ends.

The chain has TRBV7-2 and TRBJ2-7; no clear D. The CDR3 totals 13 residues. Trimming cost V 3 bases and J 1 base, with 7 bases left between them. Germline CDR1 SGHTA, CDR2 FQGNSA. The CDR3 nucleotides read TGTGCCAGCAGCTTTGCTGGTTCCTACGAGCAGTACTTC. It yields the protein CASSFAGSYEQYF.

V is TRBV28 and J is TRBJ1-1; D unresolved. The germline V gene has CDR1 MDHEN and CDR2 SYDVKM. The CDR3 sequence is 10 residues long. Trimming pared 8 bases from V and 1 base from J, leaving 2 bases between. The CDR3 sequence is CASSNTEAFF. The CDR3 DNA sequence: TGTGCCAGCTCGAACACTGAAGCTTTCTTT.

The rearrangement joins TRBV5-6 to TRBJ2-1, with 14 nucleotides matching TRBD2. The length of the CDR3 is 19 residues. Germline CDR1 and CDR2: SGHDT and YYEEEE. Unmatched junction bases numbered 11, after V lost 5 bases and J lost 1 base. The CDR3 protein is CASRFGLAGGLGSYNEQFF. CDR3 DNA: TGTGCCAGCAGGTTCGGACTAGCGGGGGGCCTAGGGTCCTACAATGAGCAGTTCTTC.

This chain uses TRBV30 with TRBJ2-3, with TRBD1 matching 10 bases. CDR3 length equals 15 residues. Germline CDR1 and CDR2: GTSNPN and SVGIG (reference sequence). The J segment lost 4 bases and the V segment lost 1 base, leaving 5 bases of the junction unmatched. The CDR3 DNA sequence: TGTGCCTGGAGTGGAGGGACAGGGGTCGCAGATACGCAGTATTTT. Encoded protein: CAWSGGTGVADTQYF.

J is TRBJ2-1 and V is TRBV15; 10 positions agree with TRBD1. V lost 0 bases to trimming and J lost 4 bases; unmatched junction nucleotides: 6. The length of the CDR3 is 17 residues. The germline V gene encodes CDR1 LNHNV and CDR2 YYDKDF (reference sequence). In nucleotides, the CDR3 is TGTGCCACCAGCAGAGACCGGGGGACAGGGGCTTACAATGAGCAGTTCTTC. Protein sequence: CATSRDRGTGAYNEQFF.

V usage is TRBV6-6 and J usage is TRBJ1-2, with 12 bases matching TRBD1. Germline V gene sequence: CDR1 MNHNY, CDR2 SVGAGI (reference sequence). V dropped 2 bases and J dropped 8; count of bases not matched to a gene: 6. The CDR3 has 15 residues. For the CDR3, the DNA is TGTGCCAGCAGTTACCTGGGACAGGGGGCTAGAGGCTACACCTTC. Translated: CASSYLGQGARGYTF.

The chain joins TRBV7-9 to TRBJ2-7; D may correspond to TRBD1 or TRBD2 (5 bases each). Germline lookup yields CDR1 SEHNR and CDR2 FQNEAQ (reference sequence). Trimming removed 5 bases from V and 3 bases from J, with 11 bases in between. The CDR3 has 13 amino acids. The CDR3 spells CASSPGRYYEQYF. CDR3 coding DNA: TGTGCCAGCAGCCCGGGACGATACTACGAGCAGTACTTC.

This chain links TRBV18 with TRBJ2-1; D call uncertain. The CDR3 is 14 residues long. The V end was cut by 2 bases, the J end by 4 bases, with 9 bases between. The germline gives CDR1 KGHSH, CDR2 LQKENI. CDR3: CASSPELLYNEQFF. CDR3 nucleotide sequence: TGTGCCAGCTCACCAGAACTCTTATACAATGAGCAGTTCTTC.

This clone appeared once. CDR3 sequence: CASSIWGREGQPQHF. The CDR3, as DNA: TGTGCCAGTAGTATTTGGGGCAGGGAAGGTCAGCCCCAGCATTTT. The V and J genes are TRBV19 and TRBJ1-5; D possibly corresponds to TRBD1 (5 bases). The germline gives CDR1 LNHDA, CDR2 SQIVND (reference sequence). The CDR3 spans 15 residues. The V end lost 3 bases, the J end lost 6 bases, and 15 bases lay between the germline ends.

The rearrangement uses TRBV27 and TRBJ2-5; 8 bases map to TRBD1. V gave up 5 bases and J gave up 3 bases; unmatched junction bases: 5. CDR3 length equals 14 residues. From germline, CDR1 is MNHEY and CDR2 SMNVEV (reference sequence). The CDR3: CASSVRTGKETQYF. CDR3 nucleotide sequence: TGTGCCAGCAGTGTCAGGACAGGGAAAGAGACCCAGTACTTC.

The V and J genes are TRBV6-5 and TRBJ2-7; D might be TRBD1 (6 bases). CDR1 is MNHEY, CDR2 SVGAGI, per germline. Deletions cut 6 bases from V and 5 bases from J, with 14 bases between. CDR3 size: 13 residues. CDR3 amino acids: CASRSTGSDEQYF. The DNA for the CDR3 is TGTGCCAGCAGGAGTACAGGGTCTGACGAGCAGTACTTC.

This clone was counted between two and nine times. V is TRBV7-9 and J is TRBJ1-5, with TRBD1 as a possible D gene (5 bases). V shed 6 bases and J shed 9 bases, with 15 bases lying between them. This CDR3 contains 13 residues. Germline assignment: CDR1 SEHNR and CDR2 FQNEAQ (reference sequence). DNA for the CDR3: TGTGCCAGCAGGGAATCGGGGACTAGGCCCCAGCATTTT. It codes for CASRESGTRPQHF.

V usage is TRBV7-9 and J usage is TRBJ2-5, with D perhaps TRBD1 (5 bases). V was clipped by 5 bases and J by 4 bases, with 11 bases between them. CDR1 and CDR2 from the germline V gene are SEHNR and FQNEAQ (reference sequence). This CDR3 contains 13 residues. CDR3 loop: CASSPDQGETQYF. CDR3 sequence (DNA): TGTGCCAGCAGCCCCGACCAGGGAGAGACCCAGTACTTC.

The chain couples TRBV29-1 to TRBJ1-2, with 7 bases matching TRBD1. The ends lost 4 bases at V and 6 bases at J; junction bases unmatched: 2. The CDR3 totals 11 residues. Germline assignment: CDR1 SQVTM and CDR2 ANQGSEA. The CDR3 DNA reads TGCAGCGTTGGGACAGGCAATGGCTACACCTTC. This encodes CSVGTGNGYTF.

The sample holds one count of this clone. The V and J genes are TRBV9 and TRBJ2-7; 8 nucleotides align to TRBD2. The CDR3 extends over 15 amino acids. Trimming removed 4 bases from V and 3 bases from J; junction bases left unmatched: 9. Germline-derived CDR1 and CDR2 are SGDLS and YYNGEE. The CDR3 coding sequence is TGTGCCAGCAGCCCTGCCGGGGGGGCAGGCTACGAGCAGTACTTC. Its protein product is CASSPAGGAGYEQYF.